One and the same sample provided the 16 T cell receptor beta chains below, sequenced in a study of T cells after yellow fever vaccination. TCRdb re-derived calls from the 5' RACE reads in MiXCR, one entry per CDR3 protein. The sample yields roughly 250,000 distinct CDR3 sequences, around 13% seen once. The sample was CD4+ T cells sorted from PBMCs, taken 45 days after the yellow fever booster vaccination. The receptors stem from a young man who received the YFV17D yellow fever vaccine.

This clonotype turned up a few times. The V call is TRBV9, the J call TRBJ2-2; D gene unclear. The V and J ends lost 0 bases and 7 bases respectively, with 10 bases between them. The CDR3 runs to 14 residues. Looked up from germline, CDR1 is SGDLS and CDR2 is YYNGEE. The CDR3 is CASSVDGLRGELFF. The DNA of the CDR3 is TGTGCCAGCAGCGTAGACGGCCTACGCGGGGAGCTGTTTTTT.

The table lists this clonotype with a few counts. The chain employs TRBV29-1 and TRBJ2-2; 13 nucleotides align to TRBD2. Trimming at V came to 5 bases and at J to 6 bases, leaving 12 bases not matched to a gene. Per the germline V gene, CDR1 is SQVTM and CDR2 is ANQGSEA. The CDR3 loop spans 17 amino acids. CDR3 DNA sequence: TGCAGCGTTACCGGACTAGCGGGGGCCTTCTGGGCCGGGGAGCTGTTTTTT. Protein sequence: CSVTGLAGAFWAGELFF.

This sequence joins TRBV7-2 and TRBJ2-7; TRBD1 is a possible D gene (5 bases). V lost 5 bases and J lost 0, with 14 bases in between. The CDR3 is 15 amino acids. The V gene's germline CDR1 is SGHTA and CDR2 FQGNSA. CDR3 DNA sequence: TGTGCCAGCAGCCCGAACAGGACCCTCTCCTACGAGCAGTACTTC. Its translation: CASSPNRTLSYEQYF.

The V and J genes are TRBV20-1 and TRBJ2-7, with 9 bases aligning to TRBD1. Trimming cost V 0 bases and J 2 bases; bases outside gene matches: 5. Germline V lookup: CDR1 DFQATT, CDR2 SNEGSKA (reference sequence). This CDR3 has 15 amino acids. The CDR3 DNA is TGCAGTGCTAGAGATCTCCGGACAGGGGCCTACGAGCAGTACTTC. Its protein product is CSARDLRTGAYEQYF.

This rearrangement joins TRBV7-2 to TRBJ2-3; 7 bases match TRBD1. Germline-derived CDR1 and CDR2 are SGHTA and FQGNSA. Trimming at V came to 4 bases and at J to 6 bases, leaving 7 bases not matched to a gene. CDR3 size: 14 residues. CDR3 loop: CASSSQTGPDTQYF. The CDR3 nucleotides are TGTGCCAGCAGCTCTCAGACAGGGCCGGATACGCAGTATTTT.

V is TRBV5-1 and J is TRBJ1-1; D remains unclear. Germline V gives CDR1 SGHRS, CDR2 YFSETQ. V was trimmed by 4 bases and J by 0 bases, leaving 10 bases between them. The CDR3 sequence is 14 residues long. The CDR3 nucleotides are TGCGCCAGCAGCCCAGACGTCATGAACACTGAAGCTTTCTTT. It is translated as CASSPDVMNTEAFF.

Only a few counts were recorded for this clonotype. The J gene is TRBJ2-7, the V gene TRBV20-1, with 9 nucleotides matching TRBD1. The V and J ends lost 4 bases and 5 bases, in that order; junction bases with no gene match: 3. The CDR3 totals 12 residues. The V gene's germline CDR1 is DFQATT and CDR2 SNEGSKA (reference sequence). The CDR3 DNA sequence: TGCAGTGCTACGGACAGGGGTCACGAGCAGTACTTC. Translating it yields CSATDRGHEQYF.

The sample holds a few counts of this clonotype. J is TRBJ2-1 and V is TRBV12-3 or TRBV12-4; TRBD2 aligns across 10 bases. The CDR3 extends over 16 amino acids. Germline trimming cut 5 bases from V and 4 bases from J; bases unmatched to any gene: 8. CDR3: CASSTLAGEGYNEQFF. CDR3 nucleotides: TGTGCCAGCAGTACCCTAGCGGGAGAAGGTTACAATGAGCAGTTCTTC.

This chain links TRBV19 with TRBJ2-7, with 9 bases matching TRBD1. Trimming at V came to 5 bases and at J to 6 bases, leaving 8 bases not matched to a gene. The germline V gene has CDR1 LNHDA and CDR2 SQIVND (reference sequence). This CDR3 spans 14 amino acids. This CDR3 reads CASSYTGGASEQYF. CDR3 bases: TGTGCCAGTAGTTATACAGGGGGCGCTTCCGAGCAGTACTTC.

This clonotype came up a few times. The rearrangement uses TRBV29-1 and TRBJ2-5, with D uncertain. The germline V gene encodes CDR1 SQVTM and CDR2 ANQGSEA. Trimming cost V 6 bases and J 5 bases, with 13 bases left between them. The CDR3 has 12 amino acids. In DNA, the CDR3 is TGCAGCGTGGCCTGGGCTCGTGAGACCCAGTACTTC. It encodes CSVAWARETQYF.

This rearrangement joins TRBV5-6 to TRBJ2-7, with 14 bases lining up with TRBD2. The CDR3 consists of 18 residues. The V gene's germline CDR1 is SGHDT and CDR2 YYEEEE. The trim removed 3 bases at V and 7 bases at J, leaving 15 bases unmatched. The CDR3 region has the DNA TGTGCCAGCAGCTCTCGACAGGGAGGACTAGCGGGAGGACGTGAGCAGTACTTC. Translated, it gives CASSSRQGGLAGGREQYF.

This clonotype was seen more than once but under ten times. J is TRBJ1-2 and V is TRBV7-6; D not resolved. V was clipped by 0 bases and J by 2 bases, with 4 bases between them. The CDR3 length is 13 residues. Looked up from germline, CDR1 is SGHVS and CDR2 is FNYEAQ. CDR3 nucleotide sequence: TGTGCCAGCAGCTTAGCCAGCAACTATGGCTACACCTTC. This encodes CASSLASNYGYTF.

This clonotype was seen at least ten times. The gene calls are TRBV10-3 and TRBJ2-1, with 8 bases lining up with TRBD1. This CDR3 comprises 15 residues. The V gene end was trimmed by 7 bases and the J gene end by 6 bases; junction bases not matched to a gene: 11. Germline CDR1 reads ENHRY; CDR2 reads SYGVKD. This chain's CDR3 is CAIKGGQGGFNEQFF. DNA for the CDR3: TGTGCCATCAAAGGTGGACAGGGAGGTTTCAATGAGCAGTTCTTC.

This clonotype was seen a few times. The rearrangement uses TRBV20-1 and TRBJ2-7, with a possible D match to TRBD1 (5 bases). The CDR3 is made up of 12 amino acids. Germline CDR1 DFQATT, CDR2 SNEGSKA (reference sequence). V was clipped by 1 base and J by 4 bases, with 8 bases between them. In nucleotides, the CDR3 is TGCAGTGCTAGAGCCGGACAATACGAGCAGTACTTC. Translating it yields CSARAGQYEQYF.

There are a few counts of this clonotype. The V gene is TRBV7-2, the J gene TRBJ1-5, with D perhaps TRBD1 (6 bases). V gave up 5 bases and J gave up 1 base, with 12 bases separating them. Germline V lookup: CDR1 SGHTA, CDR2 FQGNSA. There are 15 residues in the CDR3. CDR3 in DNA: TGTGCCAGCAGCCAAGAGACAGGCAGCAATCAGCCCCAGCATTTT. Protein sequence: CASSQETGSNQPQHF.

A few counts support this clonotype. The CDR3 sequence is CASSTGVLSYEQYF. CDR3 sequence (DNA): TGTGCCAGCAGTACCGGAGTCCTCTCCTACGAGCAGTACTTC. The V call is TRBV6-1, the J call TRBJ2-7; D is undetermined. Germline V gene lookup returns CDR1 MNHNS and CDR2 SASEGT. This CDR3 has 14 amino acids. The germline V and J ends were trimmed by 5 bases and 0 bases, with 11 bases remaining between them.